These T cell receptor beta chains were read from a single sample in a study of response to subunit inactivated influenza vaccine. MiXCR, applied by TCRdb to the RT-PCR reads, yields one record per CDR3 protein. The sample includes around 200,000 distinct CDR3 sequences, about 9% of them seen just once. Sequencing was performed on non-naive T cells sorted from PBMCs, taken on the day of vaccination. These receptors all stem from a man aged 45 to 65 who received an inactivated influenza vaccine. CDR3s include the opening cysteine and the closing phenylalanine or tryptophan. Each record gives: J gene, clone size, V gene, D gene, CDR3 DNA, CDR3 protein. A D gene is named only where the DNA matches it firmly. Expanded clones get a size class; other rows say once, few or many, or leave the size out.

TRBJ2-3,NA,TRBV6-2/TRBV6-3,NA,TGTGCCAGCAGCTTCGGCAGGGGCCCAACAGATACGCAGTATTTT,CASSFGRGPTDTQYF
TRBJ2-1,NA,TRBV19,NA,TGTGCCAGTAGAGCTCAGGGTTCCTACAATGAGCAGTTCTTC,CASRAQGSYNEQFF
TRBJ2-3,NA,TRBV20-1,NA,TGCAGTGCTAGAGGACGGGTGAACACAGATACGCAGTATTTT,CSARGRVNTDTQYF
TRBJ2-5,NA,TRBV2,TRBD2,TGTGCCAGCAGTGAAACCGCAGCGGGGGGTGGAGAGACCCAGTACTTC,CASSETAAGGGETQYF
TRBJ1-1,many,TRBV27,NA,TGTGCCAGCAGCATGTGGGGGGGGAGCTACACTGAAGCTTTCTTT,CASSMWGGSYTEAFF
TRBJ2-7,many,TRBV29-1,NA,TGCAGCGCCAGGGACGGACCCTACGAGCAGTACTTC,CSARDGPYEQYF
TRBJ2-3,few,TRBV3-1,NA,TGTGCCAGCGGGGGGCCTGGCTTTACGCAGTATTTT,CASGGPGFTQYF
TRBJ2-3,many,TRBV30,NA,TGTGCCTGGGGACAAGCAGGAACGCAGTATTTT,CAWGQAGTQYF
TRBJ1-2,NA,TRBV20-1,TRBD1,TGCAGTGCTAGAGATCTCGCAGGGGGCTGGTATGGCTACACCTTC,CSARDLAGGWYGYTF
TRBJ2-7,NA,TRBV15,TRBD1,TGTGCCACCAGCAGAGAAGGGACAGGGAACGAGCAGTACTTC,CATSREGTGNEQYF
TRBJ2-3,many,TRBV29-1,NA,TGCAGCGTTGCCCAGGCAGGGGCCATTGGAGATACGCAGTATTTT,CSVAQAGAIGDTQYF
TRBJ2-1,NA,TRBV6-1,NA,TGTGCCAGCAGCCGAGACAGGATAAACTACAATGAGCAGTTCTTC,CASSRDRINYNEQFF
TRBJ2-1,few,TRBV12-3/TRBV12-4,TRBD2,TGTGCCAGCAGGTCTAGCGGGAGCTACAATGAGCAGTTCTTC,CASRSSGSYNEQFF
TRBJ2-3,many,TRBV27,NA,TGTGCCAGCAGTTTATTCGGACAGACACGCACAGATACGCAGTATTTT,CASSLFGQTRTDTQYF
TRBJ2-1,few,TRBV7-3,NA,TGTGCCAGCAGCCCCGGGAAGGGGGGGTACAATGAGCAGTTCTTC,CASSPGKGGYNEQFF
TRBJ2-1,few,TRBV10-3,TRBD1,TGTGCCATCAGTGAGTTGGGACAGAGTACCTACAATGAGCAGTTCTTC,CAISELGQSTYNEQFF
TRBJ1-6,NA,TRBV7-9,TRBD1,TGTGCCAGCAGCTCCAGGGGGCGTAATTCACCCCTCCACTTT,CASSSRGRNSPLHF
TRBJ2-1,few,TRBV11-2,NA,TGTGCCTCTACTGACGGTTACAATGAGCAGTTCTTC,CASTDGYNEQFF
TRBJ2-3,NA,TRBV2,TRBD1,TGTGCCAGCAGGGGACAGGGCGCGATAGCAGGTACGCAGTATTTT,CASRGQGAIAGTQYF
TRBJ2-3,many,TRBV5-1,TRBD2,TGCGCCAGCAGCCAAGGGACTAGCGGGCCAGATACGCAGTATTTT,CASSQGTSGPDTQYF